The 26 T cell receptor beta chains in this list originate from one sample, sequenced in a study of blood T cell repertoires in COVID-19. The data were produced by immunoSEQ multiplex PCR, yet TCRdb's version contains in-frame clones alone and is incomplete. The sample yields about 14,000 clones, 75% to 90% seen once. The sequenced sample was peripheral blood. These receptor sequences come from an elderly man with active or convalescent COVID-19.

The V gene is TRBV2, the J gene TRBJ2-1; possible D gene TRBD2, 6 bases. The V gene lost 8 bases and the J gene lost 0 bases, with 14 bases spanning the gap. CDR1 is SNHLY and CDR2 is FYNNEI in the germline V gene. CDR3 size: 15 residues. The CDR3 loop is CASEPGTHSYNEQFF. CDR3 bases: TGTGCCAGCGAGCCCGGGACTCACTCCTACAATGAGCAGTTCTTC.

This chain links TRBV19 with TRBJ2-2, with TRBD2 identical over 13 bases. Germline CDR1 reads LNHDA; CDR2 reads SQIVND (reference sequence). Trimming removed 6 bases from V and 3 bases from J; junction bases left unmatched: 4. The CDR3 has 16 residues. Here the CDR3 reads CASSSTSGGYTGELFF. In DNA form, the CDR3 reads TGTGCCAGTAGCTCGACTAGCGGGGGGTACACCGGGGAGCTGTTTTTT.

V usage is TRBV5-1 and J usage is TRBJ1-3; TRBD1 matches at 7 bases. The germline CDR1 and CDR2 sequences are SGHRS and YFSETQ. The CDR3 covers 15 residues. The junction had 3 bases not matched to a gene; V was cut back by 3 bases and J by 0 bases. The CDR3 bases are TGCGCCAGCAGCTCTCAGGGGGTCTCTGGAAACACCATATATTTT. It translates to CASSSQGVSGNTIYF.

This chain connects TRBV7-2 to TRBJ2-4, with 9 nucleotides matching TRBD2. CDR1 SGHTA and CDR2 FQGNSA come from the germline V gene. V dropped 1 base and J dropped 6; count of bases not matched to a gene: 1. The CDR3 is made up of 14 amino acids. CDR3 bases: TGTGCCAGCAGCTTAGAGCGGGGGGCAAACATTCAGTACTTC. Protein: CASSLERGANIQYF.

CDR3 coding DNA: TGTGCCAGCTCACCACCAGGGGGAAGGTATGGCTACACCTTC. This encodes CASSPPGGRYGYTF. The V gene is TRBV18, the J gene TRBJ1-2; possible D gene TRBD1, 6 bases. The CDR3 is 14 amino acids. The V gene lost 0 bases and the J gene lost 5 bases, with 10 bases spanning the gap. In germline, CDR1 is KGHSH, CDR2 LQKENI.

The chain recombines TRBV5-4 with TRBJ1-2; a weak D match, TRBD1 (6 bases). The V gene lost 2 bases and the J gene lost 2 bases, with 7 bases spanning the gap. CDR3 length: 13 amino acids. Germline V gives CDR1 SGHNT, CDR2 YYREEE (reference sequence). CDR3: CASSFQGNYGYTF. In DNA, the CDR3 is TGTGCCAGCAGCTTTCAGGGGAACTATGGCTACACCTTC.

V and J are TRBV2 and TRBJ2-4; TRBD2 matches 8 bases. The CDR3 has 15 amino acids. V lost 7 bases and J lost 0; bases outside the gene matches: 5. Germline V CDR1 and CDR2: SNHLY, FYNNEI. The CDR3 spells CASKVGGGAKNIQYF. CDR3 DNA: TGTGCCAGCAAGGTCGGGGGGGGAGCCAAAAACATTCAGTACTTC.

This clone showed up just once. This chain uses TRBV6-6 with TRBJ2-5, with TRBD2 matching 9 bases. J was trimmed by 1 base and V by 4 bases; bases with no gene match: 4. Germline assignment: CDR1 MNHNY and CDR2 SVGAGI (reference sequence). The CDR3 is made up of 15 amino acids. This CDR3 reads CASSWSGGLQETQYF. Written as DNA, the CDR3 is TGTGCCAGCAGTTGGAGCGGGGGGCTCCAAGAGACCCAGTACTTC.

The CDR3 loop reads CASSVGGTETEAFF. The CDR3 bases are TGTGCCAGCAGCGTGGGGGGGACGGAGACTGAAGCTTTCTTT. This sequence joins TRBV9 and TRBJ1-1, with TRBD1 as a possible D gene (5 bases). V was cut by 2 bases and J by 5 bases, with 13 bases left in between. The CDR3 sequence is 14 residues long. Germline CDR1 reads SGDLS; CDR2 reads YYNGEE.

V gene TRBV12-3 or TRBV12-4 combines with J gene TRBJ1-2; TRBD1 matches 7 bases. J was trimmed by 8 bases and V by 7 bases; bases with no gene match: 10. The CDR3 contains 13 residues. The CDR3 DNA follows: TGTGCCAGCACATCCCCGACAGGGCCAGGCTACACCTTC. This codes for CASTSPTGPGYTF.

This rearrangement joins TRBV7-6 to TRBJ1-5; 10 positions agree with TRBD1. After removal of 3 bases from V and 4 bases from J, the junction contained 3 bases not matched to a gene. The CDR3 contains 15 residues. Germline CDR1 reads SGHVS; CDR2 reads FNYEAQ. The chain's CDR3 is CASSFGDRGNQPQHF. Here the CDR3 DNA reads TGTGCCAGCAGCTTCGGGGACAGGGGTAATCAGCCCCAGCATTTT.

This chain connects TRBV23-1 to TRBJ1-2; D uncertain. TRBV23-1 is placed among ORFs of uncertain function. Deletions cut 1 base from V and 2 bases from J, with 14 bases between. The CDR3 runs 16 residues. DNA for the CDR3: TGCGCCAGCAGTCAATTGTTAACAGCACCAAACTATGGCTACACCTTC. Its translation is CASSQLLTAPNYGYTF.

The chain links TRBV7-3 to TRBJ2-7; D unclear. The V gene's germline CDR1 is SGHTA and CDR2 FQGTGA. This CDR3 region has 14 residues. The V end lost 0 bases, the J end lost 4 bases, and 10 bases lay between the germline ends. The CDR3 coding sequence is TGTGCCAGCAGCTTAACCCCGAGCCCATACGAGCAGTACTTC. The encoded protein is CASSLTPSPYEQYF.

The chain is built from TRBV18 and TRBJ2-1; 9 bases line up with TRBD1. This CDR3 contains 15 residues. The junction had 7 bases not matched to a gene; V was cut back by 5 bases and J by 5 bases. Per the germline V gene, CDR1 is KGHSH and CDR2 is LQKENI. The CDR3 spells CASSLGQGSNNEQFF. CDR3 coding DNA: TGTGCCAGCTCATTGGGACAGGGTAGCAACAATGAGCAGTTCTTC.

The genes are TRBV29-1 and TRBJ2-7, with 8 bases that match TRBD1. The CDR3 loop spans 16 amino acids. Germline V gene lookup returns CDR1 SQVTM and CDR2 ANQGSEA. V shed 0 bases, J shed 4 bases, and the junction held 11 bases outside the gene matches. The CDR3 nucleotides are TGCAGCGTTGAAGATCCCCCAGGGGGCGCAGGATACGAGCAGTACTTC. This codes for CSVEDPPGGAGYEQYF.

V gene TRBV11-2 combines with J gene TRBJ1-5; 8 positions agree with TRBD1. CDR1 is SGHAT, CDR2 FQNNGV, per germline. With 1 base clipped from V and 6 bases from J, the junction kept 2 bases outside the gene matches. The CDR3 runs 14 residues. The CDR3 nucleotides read TGTGCCAGCAGCTTAGGGCAGGGGGCTCAGCCCCAGCATTTT. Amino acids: CASSLGQGAQPQHF.

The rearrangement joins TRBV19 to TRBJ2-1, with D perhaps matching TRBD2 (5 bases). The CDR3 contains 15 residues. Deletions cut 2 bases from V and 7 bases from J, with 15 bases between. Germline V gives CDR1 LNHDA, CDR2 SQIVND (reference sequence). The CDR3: CASSISKSGWNEQFF. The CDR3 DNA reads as TGTGCCAGTAGTATAAGTAAATCGGGGTGGAATGAGCAGTTCTTC.

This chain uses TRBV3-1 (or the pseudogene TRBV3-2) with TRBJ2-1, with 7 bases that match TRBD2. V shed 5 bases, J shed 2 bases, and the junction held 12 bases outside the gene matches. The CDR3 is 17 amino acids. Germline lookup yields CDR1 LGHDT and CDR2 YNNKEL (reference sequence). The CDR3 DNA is TGTGCCAGCAGCTCACAGAGTTCAGCGGGGCCCTACAATGAGCAGTTCTTC. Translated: CASSSQSSAGPYNEQFF.

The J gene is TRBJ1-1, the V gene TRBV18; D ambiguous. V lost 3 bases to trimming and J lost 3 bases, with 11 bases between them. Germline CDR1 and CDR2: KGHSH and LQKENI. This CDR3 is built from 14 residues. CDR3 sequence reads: CASSPLSTDTEAFF. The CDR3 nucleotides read TGTGCCAGCTCACCCTTAAGCACGGACACTGAAGCTTTCTTT.

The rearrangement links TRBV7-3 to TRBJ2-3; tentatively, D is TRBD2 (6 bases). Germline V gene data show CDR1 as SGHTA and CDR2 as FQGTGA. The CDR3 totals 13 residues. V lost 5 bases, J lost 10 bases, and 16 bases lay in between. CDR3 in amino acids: CASSQEIADPQYF. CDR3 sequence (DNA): TGTGCCAGCAGCCAAGAGATAGCGGATCCGCAGTATTTT.

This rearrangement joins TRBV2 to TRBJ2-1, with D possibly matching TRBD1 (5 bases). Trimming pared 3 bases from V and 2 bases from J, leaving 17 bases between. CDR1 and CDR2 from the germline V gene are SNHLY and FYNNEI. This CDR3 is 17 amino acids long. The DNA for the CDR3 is TGTGCCAGCAGTGATCCGGTCGACAGCCAGACCTACAATGAGCAGTTCTTC. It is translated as CASSDPVDSQTYNEQFF.

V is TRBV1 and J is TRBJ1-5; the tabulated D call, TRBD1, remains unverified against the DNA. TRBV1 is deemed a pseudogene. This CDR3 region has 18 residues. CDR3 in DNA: TGCACCAGCAGCCAAGATCTCTGGCCGACAGGGAGCAATCAGCCCCAGCATTTT. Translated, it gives CTSSQDLWPTGSNQPQHF.

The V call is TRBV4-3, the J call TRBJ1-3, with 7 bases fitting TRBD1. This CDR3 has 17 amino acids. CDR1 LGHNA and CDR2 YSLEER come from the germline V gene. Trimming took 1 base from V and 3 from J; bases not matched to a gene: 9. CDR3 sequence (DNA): TGCGCCAGCAGCCAAGGCTACAGGGGAAGGCGTGGAAACACCATATATTTT. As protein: CASSQGYRGRRGNTIYF.

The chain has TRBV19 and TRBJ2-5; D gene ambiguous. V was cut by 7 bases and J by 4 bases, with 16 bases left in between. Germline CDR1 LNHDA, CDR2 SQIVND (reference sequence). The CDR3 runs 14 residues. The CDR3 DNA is TGTGCCAGTACCCCTGGTGGCTCGCTAGAGACCCAGTACTTC. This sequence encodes CASTPGGSLETQYF.

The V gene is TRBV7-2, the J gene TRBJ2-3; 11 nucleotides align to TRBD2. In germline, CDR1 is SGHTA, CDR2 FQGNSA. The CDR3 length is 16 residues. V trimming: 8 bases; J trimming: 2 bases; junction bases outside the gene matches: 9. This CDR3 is CASGRGTSGFTDTQYF. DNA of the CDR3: TGTGCCAGCGGCAGGGGGACTAGCGGCTTCACAGATACGCAGTATTTT.

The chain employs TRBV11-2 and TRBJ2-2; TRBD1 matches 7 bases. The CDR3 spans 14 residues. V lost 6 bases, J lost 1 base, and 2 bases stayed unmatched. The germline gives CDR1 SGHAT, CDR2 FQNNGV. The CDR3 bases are TGTGCCAGCAGAGGACAGGAGAACACCGGGGAGCTGTTTTTT. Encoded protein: CASRGQENTGELFF.